A single sample is the source of the 21 T cell receptor beta chains below, sequenced in a study of CD8 T cells in ankylosing spondylitis. Study observations and caveats: Characteristic of ankylosing spondylitis blood, it appeared, was a TCR beta motif comprising several highly homologous variants.

The antigens of these receptors remain unknown. Via MiXCR, TCRdb re-called the 5' RACE reads, giving one row per CDR3 protein. The repertoire consists of fewer than 750,000 distinct CDR3 sequences, with about 20% occurring once and the leading ten covering about a fifth. Sequenced material: blood, either unsorted or a sorted T cell fraction (not recorded which). The receptors stem from a male donor with ankylosing spondylitis.

This clonotype was seen only a few times. The gene calls are TRBV6-2 or TRBV6-3 and TRBJ1-5; tentative D call: TRBD1 (5 bases). V lost 2 bases to trimming and J lost 0 bases, with 8 bases between them. Germline CDR1 MNHEY, CDR2 SVGEGT. The CDR3 runs to 15 residues. The CDR3 DNA follows: TGTGCCAGCAGTTACAGGGGCTATAGCAATCAGCCCCAGCATTTT. This encodes CASSYRGYSNQPQHF.

The chain is built from TRBV18 and TRBJ1-3; 7 nucleotides align to TRBD1. This CDR3 has 15 amino acids. The junction had 6 bases not matched to a gene; V was cut back by 3 bases and J by 4 bases. Germline-derived CDR1 and CDR2 are KGHSH and LQKENI. This chain's CDR3 is CASSPTGILGNTIYF. CDR3 nucleotide sequence: TGTGCCAGCTCACCGACAGGGATTCTAGGAAACACCATATATTTT.

The V and J genes are TRBV5-1 and TRBJ2-5; D gene ambiguous. There are 15 residues in the CDR3. The germline V gene encodes CDR1 SGHRS and CDR2 YFSETQ. V was clipped by 4 bases and J by 5 bases, with 18 bases between them. CDR3 nucleotides: TGCGCCAGCAGCCCGGAGCATCAGAAATGGGAGACCCAGTACTTC. This gives the protein CASSPEHQKWETQYF.

This clonotype was picked up a small number of times. The chain links TRBV29-1 to TRBJ2-2; 7 bases line up with TRBD1. Per germline, CDR1 SQVTM and CDR2 ANQGSEA. CDR3 size: 13 residues. V was pared by 5 bases and J by 5 bases, with 5 bases of the junction left unmatched. CDR3 coding DNA: TGCAGCGTTACAGGGGTGCGGACCGGGGAGCTGTTTTTT. Translating it yields CSVTGVRTGELFF.

The V call is TRBV20-1, the J call TRBJ2-5; possible D gene TRBD1, 6 bases. Trimming cost V 6 bases and J 5 bases, with 22 bases left between them. Per germline, CDR1 DFQATT and CDR2 SNEGSKA (reference sequence). The CDR3 consists of 15 residues. CDR3: CSAGQGQKVGETQYF. Written as DNA, the CDR3 is TGCAGTGCGGGGCAGGGGCAAAAAGTTGGGGAGACCCAGTACTTC.

In its sample, this clonotype was seen a few times. The chain employs TRBV10-3 and TRBJ2-3; D is perhaps TRBD2 (5 bases). V was trimmed by 8 bases and J by 2 bases, leaving 8 bases between them. CDR1 is ENHRY, CDR2 SYGVKD, per germline. The CDR3 is 12 amino acids. Here the CDR3 reads CAIGENTDTQYF. CDR3 DNA: TGTGCCATCGGGGAGAACACAGATACGCAGTATTTT.

The chain combines TRBV6-5 with TRBJ1-1, with D hard to call. The CDR3 runs to 12 residues. Trimming pared 6 bases from V and 5 bases from J, leaving 10 bases between. CDR1 and CDR2 from the germline V gene are MNHEY and SVGAGI. The CDR3 here is CASRQDVTEAFF. The DNA for the CDR3 is TGTGCCAGCAGGCAGGATGTGACTGAAGCTTTCTTT.

This clonotype appeared a few times. The chain joins TRBV29-1 to TRBJ1-4; the D gene is possibly TRBD1 (5 bases). V was trimmed by 3 bases and J by 7 bases, leaving 12 bases between them. The length of the CDR3 is 13 residues. Germline V CDR1 and CDR2: SQVTM, ANQGSEA. The CDR3 reads CSVDGGEGEKLFF. CDR3 in DNA: TGCAGCGTTGATGGAGGGGAAGGTGAAAAACTGTTTTTT.

The chain recombines TRBV5-1 with TRBJ1-2; D is possibly TRBD1 (5 bases). The V end lost 2 bases, the J end lost 4 bases, and 18 bases lay between the germline ends. The CDR3 is made up of 16 amino acids. CDR1 is SGHRS and CDR2 is YFSETQ in the germline V gene. CDR3 loop: CASSFQGGGNPYGYTF. The DNA of the CDR3 is TGCGCCAGCAGCTTTCAGGGTGGAGGGAACCCCTATGGCTACACCTTC.

V gene TRBV5-1 combines with J gene TRBJ2-2; D ambiguous. The CDR3 extends over 13 amino acids. Looked up from germline, CDR1 is SGHRS and CDR2 is YFSETQ. V lost 0 bases, J lost 7 bases, and 7 bases lay in between. The CDR3 DNA is TGCGCCAGCAGCTTGGAGCGAAACGGGGAGCTGTTTTTT. Its protein product is CASSLERNGELFF. The full variable domain, in which reference TRBV5-1 and TRBJ2-2 provide the parts outside the CDR3, is KAGVTQTPRYLIKTRGQQVTLSCSPISGHRSVSWYQQTPGQGLQFLFEYFSETQRNKGNFPGRFSGRQFSNSRSEMNVSTLELGDSALYLCASSLERNGELFFGEGSRLTVL.

This clonotype was picked up a small number of times. The rearrangement uses TRBV10-3 and TRBJ2-2; no clear D gene. V lost 4 bases, J lost 0 bases, and 9 bases lay in between. Per the germline V gene, CDR1 is ENHRY and CDR2 is SYGVKD. This CDR3 has 15 amino acids. The CDR3 loop is CAISAEQTNTGELFF. The CDR3 nucleotides read TGTGCCATCAGTGCGGAACAGACGAACACCGGGGAGCTGTTTTTT.

This chain connects TRBV28 to TRBJ2-2; D may be TRBD2 (7 bases). Between the trimmed V and J ends, which lost 9 bases and 6 bases, there was a span of 14 bases. This CDR3 spans 13 amino acids. Germline V gene data show CDR1 as MDHEN and CDR2 as SYDVKM. CDR3 sequence: CASGGREPGELFF. For the CDR3, the DNA is TGTGCCAGTGGGGGGCGGGAGCCCGGGGAGCTGTTTTTT.

This clonotype was detected only a few times. The CDR3: CASSPREDFAGELFF. The CDR3 DNA reads as TGCGCCAGCAGCCCCCGGGAAGATTTTGCCGGGGAGCTGTTTTTT. This chain joins TRBV5-1 and TRBJ2-2; D perhaps matches TRBD2 (5 bases). Germline lookup yields CDR1 SGHRS and CDR2 YFSETQ. The CDR3 contains 15 residues. Trimming left V 4 bases short and J 6 bases short, with 16 bases between.

The chain recombines TRBV27 with TRBJ1-3; TRBD1 matches 12 bases. The J segment lost 3 bases and the V segment lost 5 bases, leaving 5 bases of the junction unmatched. Germline lookup yields CDR1 MNHEY and CDR2 SMNVEV (reference sequence). The CDR3 totals 16 residues. CDR3 region: CASSPGQGAFGNTIYF. The CDR3 bases are TGTGCCAGCAGTCCGGGACAGGGGGCTTTTGGAAACACCATATATTTT.

This chain joins TRBV6-2 or TRBV6-3 and TRBJ2-7; 8 nucleotides agree with TRBD2. Germline V gene data show CDR1 as MNHEY and CDR2 as SVGEGT. V shed 2 bases, J shed 2 bases, and the junction held 8 bases outside the gene matches. The CDR3 consists of 16 residues. In nucleotides, the CDR3 is TGTGCCAGCAGTTACGGAAAGCGGGGGACCACCTACGAGCAGTACTTC. Translated: CASSYGKRGTTYEQYF.

This clonotype has only a few counts. The chain couples TRBV4-3 to TRBJ2-4, with TRBD2 matching over 8 bases. The CDR3 covers 13 residues. Germline CDR1 and CDR2: LGHNA and YSLEER. J lost 9 bases, V lost 0 bases, and 1 base had no gene match. As DNA, the CDR3 is TGCGCCAGCAGCCAAGACCGGGGGGGCATTCAGTACTTC. Translated: CASSQDRGGIQYF.

The rearrangement links TRBV7-2 to TRBJ2-5; D possibly corresponds to TRBD1 (6 bases). From germline, CDR1 is SGHTA and CDR2 FQGNSA. This CDR3 is built from 13 residues. The germline V and J ends were trimmed by 4 bases and 5 bases, with 11 bases remaining between them. For the CDR3, the DNA is TGTGCCAGCAGCTCCGACAGGAGGGAGACCCAGTACTTC. This gives the protein CASSSDRRETQYF.

This clonotype occurred a few times. The chain carries TRBV20-1 and TRBJ2-1, with D perhaps matching TRBD2 (6 bases). V lost 6 bases and J lost 8, with 20 bases in between. Per germline, CDR1 DFQATT and CDR2 SNEGSKA (reference sequence). The CDR3 is 14 residues long. CDR3 in DNA: TGCAGTGCCGGGCTTCTGTACGGGGGAGATGAGCAGTTCTTC. Translated: CSAGLLYGGDEQFF.

This clonotype has only one observation. This chain links TRBV9 with TRBJ2-1; TRBD1 matches at 8 bases. V dropped 3 bases and J dropped 0; count of bases not matched to a gene: 8. The germline CDR1 and CDR2 sequences are SGDLS and YYNGEE. This CDR3 is built from 17 residues. This CDR3 reads CASSARDRRSSYNEQFF. The DNA of the CDR3 is TGTGCCAGCAGCGCACGGGACAGGAGATCCTCCTACAATGAGCAGTTCTTC.

This clonotype has more than one count but fewer than ten. The junction departs from the called germline gene at one end, perhaps through a read error. The chain recombines TRBV4-1 with TRBJ1-1, with 7 nucleotides matching TRBD1. The CDR3 is 15 amino acids. Germline CDR1 and CDR2: MGHRA and YSYEKL. CDR3 in amino acids: CASSQDGRGLTGVQF. In DNA, the CDR3 is TGCGCCAGCAGCCAAGATGGTAGGGGCTTAACAGGGGTTCAATTT.

The chain is built from TRBV11-2 and TRBJ2-7; 7 bases are shared with TRBD1. In germline, CDR1 is SGHAT, CDR2 FQNNGV. This CDR3 region has 12 residues. The ends lost 6 bases at V and 6 bases at J; junction bases unmatched: 5. The DNA for the CDR3 is TGTGCCAGCAGGCCGACAGGGAGCGAGCAGTACTTC. As protein: CASRPTGSEQYF.